Each of the 28 T cell receptor beta chains below was sequenced from the same sample in a study of T-cell reconstitution after alpha-beta-depleted transplantation in children. Unique molecular identifiers were used in preparing the TCRbeta library. In TCRdb, the PCR reads were re-called with MiXCR into one record per CDR3 protein. This table has over 200,000 distinct CDR3 sequences, roughly a tenth appearing once. This material consisted of PBMCs from the stem cell graft donor, taken from the stem cell graft. The receptors were sampled from a human donor who donated a stem cell graft to a child with acute lymphoblastic leukemia.

This clonotype was recorded at least ten times. J is TRBJ2-1 and V is TRBV11-2; TRBD1 matches at 9 bases. The CDR3 totals 18 residues. CDR1 is SGHAT and CDR2 is FQNNGV in the germline V gene. The junction had 11 bases not matched to a gene; V was cut back by 5 bases and J by 0 bases. CDR3 region: CASSRPGQGSSSYNEQFF. The CDR3 DNA sequence: TGTGCCAGCAGCCGCCCGGGACAGGGATCAAGCTCCTACAATGAGCAGTTCTTC.

This clonotype has a count of ten or more. The J gene is TRBJ2-7, the V gene TRBV6-5, with TRBD1 matching 8 bases. Germline V gene lookup returns CDR1 MNHEY and CDR2 SVGAGI. CDR3 length: 16 amino acids. The V segment lost 0 bases and the J segment 1 base; nucleotides outside the gene matches: 5. The CDR3 DNA follows: TGTGCCAGCAGTTACTCGAGGACAGGGATATCCTACGAGCAGTACTTC. Its translation: CASSYSRTGISYEQYF.

This clonotype was seen a handful of times. The chain couples TRBV5-1 to TRBJ2-7, with D possibly matching TRBD1 (6 bases). Germline values: CDR1 SGHRS, CDR2 YFSETQ. Trimming shortened V by 4 bases and J by 2 bases, and 13 bases separated the two germline ends. This CDR3 comprises 14 residues. The CDR3 bases are TGCGCCAGCAGCCGGGACACCGGGACCTACGAGCAGTACTTC. This sequence encodes CASSRDTGTYEQYF.

This clonotype was recorded at least ten times. The V and J genes are TRBV5-1 and TRBJ1-4; tentatively, D is TRBD1 (5 bases). The CDR3 sequence is 14 residues long. Trimming pared 0 bases from V and 2 bases from J, leaving 5 bases between. Looked up from germline, CDR1 is SGHRS and CDR2 is YFSETQ. DNA for the CDR3: TGCGCCAGCAGCTTGGGGGGCACTAATGAAAAACTGTTTTTT. Amino acids: CASSLGGTNEKLFF.

This clonotype occurred many times. The J gene is TRBJ2-1, the V gene TRBV12-3 or TRBV12-4; no firm D call. The CDR3 spans 11 residues. The germline V and J ends were trimmed by 3 bases and 10 bases, with 7 bases remaining between them. CDR3 nucleotide sequence: TGTGCCAGCAGTTTGATGAGGGAGCAGTTCTTC. As protein: CASSLMREQFF.

The chain links TRBV12-3 or TRBV12-4 to TRBJ1-2; D call uncertain. CDR3 length: 10 amino acids. Trimming shortened V by 5 bases and J by 4 bases, and 2 bases separated the two germline ends. CDR3 in DNA: TGTGCCAGCAGTGGCTATGGCTACACCTTC. Translation: CASSGYGYTF.

This clonotype appeared many times. The rearrangement uses TRBV2 and TRBJ1-5; D unclear. This CDR3 has 12 amino acids. V was clipped by 4 bases and J by 4 bases, with 5 bases between them. CDR1 SNHLY and CDR2 FYNNEI come from the germline V gene. For the CDR3, the DNA is TGTGCCAGCAGTGTTCTAAATCAGCCCCAGCATTTT. Amino acid sequence: CASSVLNQPQHF.

Ten or more counts support this clonotype. The chain joins TRBV5-1 to TRBJ2-7; D possibly uses TRBD1 or TRBD2 (5 bases each). CDR3 size: 15 residues. Trimming cost V 2 bases and J 0 bases, with 12 bases left between them. CDR1 is SGHRS and CDR2 is YFSETQ in the germline V gene. CDR3 region: CASSFQPGASYEQYF. The DNA for the CDR3 is TGCGCCAGCAGCTTTCAACCCGGGGCCTCCTACGAGCAGTACTTC.

This clonotype was seen many times. The rearrangement joins TRBV4-1 to TRBJ1-1, with D uncertain. V was pared by 0 bases and J by 5 bases, with 1 base between. Germline V lookup: CDR1 MGHRA, CDR2 YSYEKL. The CDR3 runs 11 residues. CDR3 sequence (DNA): TGCGCCAGCAGCCAAGAAACTGAAGCTTTCTTT. Translating it yields CASSQETEAFF.

This clonotype was seen a handful of times. An end of the junction does not agree with germline; a read error may underlie this. The rearrangement joins TRBV3-1 to TRBJ2-7, with D possibly TRBD2 on 5 matching bases. CDR3 length: 13 amino acids. Germline V CDR1 and CDR2: LGHDT, YNNKEL (reference sequence). CDR3 in amino acids: CASSQDPAGPMDF. The CDR3 region has the DNA TGTGCCAGCAGCCAAGACCCTGCGGGCCCTATGGACTTC.

This clonotype was picked up a small number of times. This chain links TRBV30 with TRBJ1-1, with TRBD1 as a possible D gene (5 bases). This CDR3 comprises 12 residues. Trimming took 0 bases from V and 10 from J, leaving 12 bases between them. Germline lookup yields CDR1 GTSNPN and CDR2 SVGIG (reference sequence). The CDR3 protein is CAWSVHGQGAFF. In DNA form, the CDR3 reads TGTGCCTGGAGTGTACATGGGCAGGGAGCTTTCTTT.

This clonotype was seen repeatedly, ten times or more. This rearrangement joins TRBV12-3 or TRBV12-4 to TRBJ1-1; the D gene is possibly TRBD1 (5 bases). V was cut by 6 bases and J by 1 base, with 12 bases left in between. This CDR3 comprises 14 residues. CDR3: CASRMGPRNTEAFF. DNA of the CDR3: TGTGCCAGCAGGATGGGACCCAGGAACACTGAAGCTTTCTTT.

This clonotype turned up a few times. V is TRBV12-3 or TRBV12-4 and J is TRBJ2-5; maybe TRBD1 (6 bases). Deletions cut 4 bases from V and 4 bases from J, with 13 bases between. This CDR3 is built from 14 residues. The CDR3 spells CASSSGQESETQYF. In DNA, the CDR3 is TGTGCCAGCAGTTCGGGACAAGAGTCAGAGACCCAGTACTTC.

V usage is TRBV11-1 and J usage is TRBJ2-5; the match to TRBD1 covers 8 bases. Germline V gene sequence: CDR1 SGHAT, CDR2 FQDESV (reference sequence). This CDR3 spans 12 amino acids. Trimming took 7 bases from V and 3 from J; bases not matched to a gene: 1. Written as DNA, the CDR3 is TGTGCCAGCACGGACAGGGAAGAGACCCAGTACTTC. It encodes CASTDREETQYF.

In its sample, this clonotype was seen a few times. The chain links TRBV27 to TRBJ1-1; no clear D gene. This CDR3 comprises 13 residues. The germline V and J ends were trimmed by 1 base and 6 bases, with 9 bases remaining between them. The germline V gene has CDR1 MNHEY and CDR2 SMNVEV (reference sequence). CDR3 DNA: TGTGCCAGCAGTTTATTTAAGAGTCCTGAAGCTTTCTTT. The encoded protein is CASSLFKSPEAFF.

This sequence joins TRBV4-3 and TRBJ2-1; D call uncertain. Germline V gene data show CDR1 as LGHNA and CDR2 as YSLEER. Trimming cost V 1 base and J 7 bases, with 17 bases left between them. The CDR3 is 16 amino acids. The CDR3 region is CASSQALAVGVNEQFF. CDR3 nucleotides: TGCGCCAGCAGCCAAGCTCTGGCGGTGGGTGTGAATGAGCAGTTCTTC.

This clonotype was found a few times. V gene TRBV7-6 combines with J gene TRBJ1-1; D may be TRBD1 (5 bases). The germline V gene has CDR1 SGHVS and CDR2 FNYEAQ. Trimming pared 1 base from V and 4 bases from J, leaving 13 bases between. This CDR3 has 15 residues. The CDR3 reads CASSLGEAGTTEAFF. In DNA form, the CDR3 reads TGTGCCAGCAGCTTAGGAGAGGCAGGGACCACTGAAGCTTTCTTT.

This clonotype was counted a few times. The chain couples TRBV7-2 to TRBJ1-1; D gene ambiguous. CDR3 length equals 14 residues. The ends were cut back, 5 bases at V and 7 bases at J, with 17 bases in the middle. Germline-derived CDR1 and CDR2 are SGHTA and FQGNSA. The CDR3 DNA reads as TGTGCCAGCAGCCCGATCCGAGGGCTCCGTGAAGCTTTCTTT. Amino acids: CASSPIRGLREAFF. Supplemented by reference TRBV7-2 and TRBJ1-1, the full variable domain reads GAGVSQSPSNKVTEKGKDVELRCDPISGHTALYWYRQSLGQGLEFLIYFQGNSAPDKSGLPSDRFSAERTGGSVSTLTIQRTQQEDSAVYLCASSPIRGLREAFFGQGTRLTVV.

The V gene is TRBV20-1, the J gene TRBJ2-6, with TRBD2 as a possible D gene (5 bases). The germline V gene encodes CDR1 DFQATT and CDR2 SNEGSKA (reference sequence). The V end lost 8 bases, the J end lost 1 base, and 9 bases lay between the germline ends. There are 13 residues in the CDR3. The CDR3 region has the DNA TGCAGTATCACGGGGTCTGGGGCCAACGTCCTGACTTTC. It specifies CSITGSGANVLTF.

This clonotype appeared many times. This sequence joins TRBV15 and TRBJ2-1; D is unclear. The V and J ends lost 9 bases and 1 base respectively, with 19 bases between them. The CDR3 contains 16 residues. The germline CDR1 and CDR2 sequences are LNHNV and YYDKDF (reference sequence). The CDR3 DNA is TGTGCCACGCGAGTGGGCCTGACGAGTTCCTACAATGAGCAGTTCTTC. This sequence encodes CATRVGLTSSYNEQFF.

This clonotype appeared many times. This chain joins TRBV5-1 and TRBJ1-1; unclear D gene. The CDR3 runs 13 residues. CDR1 and CDR2 from the germline V gene are SGHRS and YFSETQ. V gave up 4 bases and J gave up 8 bases, with 15 bases separating them. The DNA of the CDR3 is TGCGCCAGCAGCCCGGCGGGCGCCGACGAAGCTTTCTTT. It is translated as CASSPAGADEAFF. The full variable domain, rest sourced from reference TRBV5-1 and TRBJ1-1, is KAGVTQTPRYLIKTRGQQVTLSCSPISGHRSVSWYQQTPGQGLQFLFEYFSETQRNKGNFPGRFSGRQFSNSRSEMNVSTLELGDSALYLCASSPAGADEAFFGQGTRLTVV.

This clonotype occurred a few times. The V gene is TRBV27, the J gene TRBJ2-7; D is perhaps TRBD1 (5 bases). The CDR3 totals 16 residues. Germline values: CDR1 MNHEY, CDR2 SMNVEV (reference sequence). V was clipped by 5 bases and J by 3 bases, with 20 bases between them. In DNA, the CDR3 is TGTGCCAGCAGTGAACAACAGGACCGTCGGATCTACGAGCAGTACTTC. This translates into CASSEQQDRRIYEQYF.

The chain links TRBV6-1 to TRBJ1-4; the D is unclear. Germline assignment: CDR1 MNHNS and CDR2 SASEGT. The CDR3 loop spans 14 amino acids. Trimming removed 3 bases from V and 5 bases from J, with 10 bases in between. CDR3 coding DNA: TGTGCCAGCAGTGAGTCTTTCACGAATGAAAAACTGTTTTTT. Its translation is CASSESFTNEKLFF.

This clonotype was found many times. The V and J genes are TRBV12-3 or TRBV12-4 and TRBJ2-3; 10 nucleotides align to TRBD2. The CDR3 spans 15 residues. The ends lost 6 bases at V and 10 bases at J; junction bases unmatched: 13. The CDR3 protein is CASRSERGGRFPQYF. CDR3 nucleotide sequence: TGTGCCAGCAGGTCCGAGCGGGGGGGCCGATTTCCGCAGTATTTT.

The V gene is TRBV4-3, the J gene TRBJ1-1, with D possibly being TRBD1 (5 bases). V was shortened by 3 bases and J by 3 bases, with 11 bases between the two germline ends. CDR1 is LGHNA, CDR2 YSLEER, per germline. The CDR3 has 14 amino acids. As DNA, the CDR3 is TGCGCCAGCAGCCAGGGCGACAGATACACTGAAGCTTTCTTT. Translated: CASSQGDRYTEAFF.

The table lists this clonotype with a few counts. V usage is TRBV27 and J usage is TRBJ1-2; perhaps TRBD1 as D (5 bases). V was cut by 7 bases and J by 3 bases, with 15 bases left in between. CDR1 and CDR2 from the germline V gene are MNHEY and SMNVEV (reference sequence). The CDR3 loop spans 14 amino acids. The CDR3 bases are TGTGCCAGCATTCCTGGGCCCAGGGACTATGGCTACACCTTC. Protein: CASIPGPRDYGYTF.

This clonotype was picked up a small number of times. V usage is TRBV11-2 and J usage is TRBJ1-4; D ambiguous. V was pared by 3 bases and J by 3 bases, with 14 bases between. The CDR3 runs to 16 residues. Germline V gives CDR1 SGHAT, CDR2 FQNNGV. The CDR3 DNA reads TGTGCCAGCAGCTTTCGCCTTCCGGGCTCTAATGAAAAACTGTTTTTT. Amino acid sequence: CASSFRLPGSNEKLFF. Full variable domain (outside the CDR3, taken from reference TRBV11-2 and TRBJ1-4): EAGVAQSPRYKIIEKRQSVAFWCNPISGHATLYWYQQILGQGPKLLIQFQNNGVVDDSQLPKDRFSAERLKGVDSTLKIQPAKLEDSAVYLCASSFRLPGSNEKLFFGSGTQLSVL.

V gene TRBV15 combines with J gene TRBJ2-7; TRBD1 or TRBD2 may be the D gene (5 bases each). CDR1 and CDR2 from the germline V gene are LNHNV and YYDKDF (reference sequence). Trimming cost V 8 bases and J 6 bases, with 17 bases left between them. The CDR3 extends over 13 amino acids. The CDR3 here is CATSWGSPGEQYF. The DNA of the CDR3 is TGTGCCACCTCCTGGGGGAGTCCCGGCGAGCAGTACTTC.